This is a list of T cell receptor beta chains from one sample in a study of blood T cell repertoires in COVID-19. The data were produced by immunoSEQ multiplex PCR, yet TCRdb's version contains in-frame clones alone and is incomplete. The sample includes about 100,000 clones, approximately 86% of them seen just once. The sample consisted of peripheral blood. The receptor source for this set is a man in his sixties with acute or convalescent COVID-19. Both conserved end residues are part of each CDR3. D genes are given only for firm matches. Some rows mark clone size as missing; the rest say once, few, many or name a class of expanded clone.

CASSRTGGTDTQYF	TGTGCCAGCAGCCGGACAGGGGGCACTGATACGCAGTATTTT	TRBJ2-3	TRBD1	TRBV6-5	NA
CASSPTGQGPEKLFF	TGTGCCAGCAGTCCAACGGGACAGGGTCCAGAAAAACTGTTTTTT	TRBJ1-4	TRBD1	TRBV27	NA
CASSLGYRGTNTGELFF	TGTGCCAGCAGCTTGGGTTACAGGGGCACGAACACCGGGGAGCTGTTTTTT	TRBJ2-2	TRBD1	TRBV5-5	once
CASSPRDRMNTEAFF	TGTGCCAGCAGCCCCCGGGACAGGATGAACACTGAAGCTTTCTTT	TRBJ1-1	TRBD1	TRBV11-2	NA
CASSLVRGGRLDEQYF	TGTGCCAGCAGCTTAGTGAGGGGGGGCCGCCTCGACGAGCAGTACTTC	TRBJ2-7	NA	TRBV7-6	NA
CASSRGTVHEKLFF	TGTGCCAGCAGCCGCGGGACGGTTCATGAAAAACTGTTTTTT	TRBJ1-4	NA	TRBV5-6	NA
CASSNLDRAAAGYTF	TGTGCCAGCAGTAATCTCGACAGGGCCGCCGCTGGCTACACCTTC	TRBJ1-2	TRBD1	TRBV6-5	NA
CASSLGRYNYGYTF	TGCGCCAGCAGCTTGGGGAGGTATAACTATGGCTACACCTTC	TRBJ1-2	NA	TRBV5-1	NA
CASSQIQGTGNTIYF	TGCGCCAGCAGCCAAATACAGGGGACTGGAAACACCATATATTTT	TRBJ1-3	TRBD1	TRBV4-1	few
CASSFRDLNTEAFF	TGTGCCAGCAGTTTCCGGGACTTGAACACTGAAGCTTTCTTT	TRBJ1-1	NA	TRBV6-6	NA
CASSYRQGTLAYEQYF	TGTGCCAGCAGTTACCGACAGGGGACCCTAGCCTACGAGCAGTACTTC	TRBJ2-7	TRBD1	TRBV6-2/TRBV6-3	NA